Following are 22 T cell receptor beta chains from one sample sequenced in a study of T cell repertoires in cytomegalovirus infection. These receptors have no known antigen. A single record per CDR3 protein comes from TCRdb applying MiXCR to the reads. The sample gives about 310,000 distinct CDR3 sequences, roughly 25% of which show up once; roughly 15% is in the top ten. The sequencing here drew on cultured PBMCs, taken from culture after CMV antigen stimulation. Receptor source: a human donor in good health (CMV status not recorded). Some clones in this sample may be carry-over from other donors' samples.

This clonotype was observed many times. V is TRBV7-2 and J is TRBJ1-6; possibly TRBD1 for D (6 bases). Germline CDR1 and CDR2: SGHTA and FQGNSA. V dropped 5 bases and J dropped 9 bases, with 14 bases sitting between them. The CDR3 contains 14 residues. The CDR3 region has the DNA TGTGCCAGCAGCCGTCCGGGACAAGTTTCACCCCTCCACTTT. This codes for CASSRPGQVSPLHF.

This chain joins TRBV28 and TRBJ1-2, with D possibly matching TRBD1 (6 bases). Germline values: CDR1 MDHEN, CDR2 SYDVKM. V was pared by 3 bases and J by 5 bases, with 7 bases between. The CDR3 loop spans 12 amino acids. CDR3 in amino acids: CASSLGAYGYTF. The CDR3 DNA follows: TGTGCCAGCAGTTTGGGGGCTTATGGCTACACCTTC.

The chain recombines TRBV25-1 with TRBJ1-2; tentatively, D is TRBD1 (5 bases). Germline values: CDR1 MGHDK, CDR2 SYGVNS. Trimming shortened V by 2 bases and J by 4 bases, and 8 bases separated the two germline ends. CDR3 length: 13 amino acids. CDR3 DNA sequence: TGTGCCAGCAGTGAACAGGGAATCTATGGCTACACCTTC. Encoded protein: CASSEQGIYGYTF.

This chain connects TRBV29-1 to TRBJ1-5; D remains unclear. Germline V CDR1 and CDR2: SQVTM, ANQGSEA. The CDR3 extends over 12 amino acids. The ends were cut back, 4 bases at V and 4 bases at J, with 8 bases in the middle. The CDR3 DNA sequence: TGCAGCGTTGGATTCGAGAATCAGCCCCAGCATTTT. Its translation is CSVGFENQPQHF.

The chain is built from TRBV11-1 and TRBJ1-2; TRBD1 matches at 7 bases. This CDR3 contains 14 residues. In germline, CDR1 is SGHAT, CDR2 FQDESV (reference sequence). Trimming took 5 bases from V and 3 from J; bases not matched to a gene: 6. This chain's CDR3 is CASSADREYYGYTF. The CDR3 DNA reads as TGTGCCAGCAGCGCCGACAGGGAGTACTATGGCTACACCTTC. Full variable domain (missing parts from reference TRBV11-1 and TRBJ1-2): EAEVAQSPRYKITEKSQAVAFWCDPISGHATLYWYRQILGQGPELLVQFQDESVVDDSQLPKDRFSAERLKGVDSTLKIQPAELGDSAMYLCASSADREYYGYTFGSGTRLTVV.

This chain connects TRBV7-9 to TRBJ2-7; D is perhaps TRBD1 or TRBD2 (5 bases each). Looked up from germline, CDR1 is SEHNR and CDR2 is FQNEAQ (reference sequence). This CDR3 comprises 14 residues. V gave up 0 bases and J gave up 2 bases, with 8 bases separating them. The CDR3 reads CASSLAEGPYEQYV. The CDR3 bases are TGTGCCAGCAGCTTAGCCGAGGGGCCCTACGAGCAGTACGTC.

The V gene is TRBV7-2, the J gene TRBJ2-7, with 14 bases matching TRBD2. The CDR3 consists of 15 residues. Germline V gene lookup returns CDR1 SGHTA and CDR2 FQGNSA. The V and J ends lost 5 bases and 3 bases, in that order; junction bases with no gene match: 3. CDR3 coding DNA: TGTGCCAGCAGCGAGGGACTAGCGGGAGTCTACGAGCAGTACTTC. The encoded protein is CASSEGLAGVYEQYF.

The V and J genes are TRBV29-1 and TRBJ2-3, with 9 positions matching TRBD2. Germline lookup yields CDR1 SQVTM and CDR2 ANQGSEA. The CDR3 has 13 residues. Unmatched junction bases numbered 6, after V lost 7 bases and J lost 4 bases. In DNA, the CDR3 is TGCAGCGCTGTAGCGGGAGACCCAGATACGCAGTATTTT. It is translated as CSAVAGDPDTQYF.

This clonotype was detected a few times. The genes are TRBV6-2 or TRBV6-3 and TRBJ2-2, with D unclear. The V end was cut by 4 bases, the J end by 8 bases, with 11 bases between. Germline-derived CDR1 and CDR2 are MNHEY and SVGEGT. The CDR3 runs to 13 residues. CDR3 nucleotide sequence: TGTGCCAGCAGTTTTTTACTGACGGGGGAGCTGTTTTTT. Translated: CASSFLLTGELFF.

This chain links TRBV4-1 with TRBJ2-1, with TRBD2 matching over 7 bases. The germline CDR1 and CDR2 sequences are MGHRA and YSYEKL. The length of the CDR3 is 16 residues. Germline trimming cut 0 bases from V and 4 bases from J; bases unmatched to any gene: 6. The CDR3 region has the DNA TGCGCCAGCAGCCAAGAGCCAACGGGAGGATACAATGAGCAGTTCTTC. Protein product: CASSQEPTGGYNEQFF.

This chain connects TRBV7-2 to TRBJ2-7; D unclear. Germline assignment: CDR1 SGHTA and CDR2 FQGNSA. The length of the CDR3 is 14 residues. Trimming cost V 3 bases and J 3 bases, with 12 bases left between them. CDR3 sequence: CASSFIPDLYEQYV. For the CDR3, the DNA is TGTGCCAGCAGCTTCATTCCGGACCTCTACGAGCAGTACGTC.

The gene calls are TRBV20-1 and TRBJ2-7; D gene ambiguous. The CDR3 has 14 amino acids. The V gene lost 3 bases and the J gene lost 3 bases, with 15 bases spanning the gap. Germline loops: CDR1 DFQATT, CDR2 SNEGSKA (reference sequence). CDR3 coding DNA: TGCAGTGCTAGTCGGGTGGGCCGAGTCTACGAGCAGTACTTC. Its protein is CSASRVGRVYEQYF.

This clonotype showed up just a few times. V is TRBV2 and J is TRBJ1-1; D remains unclear. Germline CDR1 reads SNHLY; CDR2 reads FYNNEI. V lost 3 bases, J lost 7 bases, and 12 bases lay in between. CDR3 length equals 13 residues. The CDR3 region is CASSEDGLGEAFF. In nucleotides, the CDR3 is TGTGCCAGCAGTGAGGATGGGCTGGGTGAAGCTTTCTTT. Based on the CDR3 plus reference TRBV2 and TRBJ1-1, the full variable domain is EPEVTQTPSHQVTQMGQEVILRCVPISNHLYFYWYRQILGQKVEFLVSFYNNEISEKSEIFDDQFSVERPDGSNFTLKIRSTKLEDSAMYFCASSEDGLGEAFFGQGTRLTVV.

The chain has TRBV14 and TRBJ2-3; 12 bases align to TRBD2. The CDR3 consists of 17 residues. J gave up 2 bases and V 2 bases, and 5 bases lay outside the gene matches. Germline assignment: CDR1 SGHDN and CDR2 FVKESK. The CDR3 coding sequence is TGTGCCAGCAGCCAATGGTCTAGCGGGAGGGACACAGATACGCAGTATTTT. Translation: CASSQWSSGRDTDTQYF. The full variable domain, its missing parts supplied by reference TRBV14 and TRBJ2-3, is EAGVTQFPSHSVIEKGQTVTLRCDPISGHDNLYWYRRVMGKEIKFLLHFVKESKQDESGMPNNRFLAERTGGTYSTLKVQPAELEDSGVYFCASSQWSSGRDTDTQYFGPGTRLTVL.

V is TRBV2 and J is TRBJ2-3; the D is unclear. Looked up from germline, CDR1 is SNHLY and CDR2 is FYNNEI. The CDR3 contains 15 residues. Trimming cost V 8 bases and J 0 bases, with 15 bases left between them. The DNA of the CDR3 is TGTGCCAGCCTGCCGACATCGACTAGCACAGATACGCAGTATTTT. It yields the protein CASLPTSTSTDTQYF.

This clonotype was seen a few times. This chain uses TRBV12-3 or TRBV12-4 with TRBJ2-1, with D tentatively TRBD1 or TRBD2 (5 bases each). The CDR3 is 15 amino acids. V lost 8 bases and J 4 bases, leaving 18 bases between the germline ends. The CDR3 bases are TGTGCCAGCCTAGGTCGGGACCTGGGTTACAATGAGCAGTTCTTC. Its protein is CASLGRDLGYNEQFF.

This clonotype came up a few times. This chain links TRBV19 with TRBJ2-6; weak D call: TRBD2 (5 bases). This CDR3 has 17 amino acids. Germline CDR1 LNHDA, CDR2 SQIVND (reference sequence). The ends were cut back, 7 bases at V and 0 bases at J, with 16 bases in the middle. The CDR3 DNA is TGTGCCAGTATAGGCGAGGGCCTCCCCTCTGGGGCCAACGTCCTGACTTTC. It yields the protein CASIGEGLPSGANVLTF.

This clonotype was observed many times. The V call is TRBV7-2, the J call TRBJ1-1; D possibly corresponds to TRBD1 (5 bases). V was clipped by 3 bases and J by 7 bases, with 15 bases between them. The length of the CDR3 is 14 residues. Germline values: CDR1 SGHTA, CDR2 FQGNSA. The CDR3 DNA reads TGTGCCAGCAGCTTCAGACCGGGACGGGGTGAAGCTTTCTTT. Amino acids: CASSFRPGRGEAFF.

The V gene is TRBV4-1, the J gene TRBJ2-5; 10 positions match TRBD2. J gave up 1 base and V 8 bases, and 10 bases lay outside the gene matches. Per the germline V gene, CDR1 is MGHRA and CDR2 is YSYEKL. This CDR3 spans 16 amino acids. The CDR3 region is CASSSGTSVIQETQYF. CDR3 bases: TGCGCCAGCTCATCCGGGACTAGCGTCATCCAAGAGACCCAGTACTTC.

The rearrangement links TRBV7-9 to TRBJ2-6; weak D call: TRBD1 (6 bases). The germline gives CDR1 SEHNR, CDR2 FQNEAQ (reference sequence). The V and J ends lost 5 bases and 1 base respectively, with 15 bases between them. This CDR3 is 17 amino acids long. CDR3 protein: CASSLSDRSSGANVLTF. The CDR3 nucleotides read TGTGCCAGCAGCCTATCCGACAGGTCTTCTGGGGCCAACGTCCTGACTTTC.

This chain connects TRBV28 to TRBJ2-3; no definite D call. This CDR3 is 11 amino acids long. Trimming removed 10 bases at V and 3 bases at J, with 8 bases between. Per the germline V gene, CDR1 is MDHEN and CDR2 is SYDVKM. The DNA of the CDR3 is TGTGCCACCCAACTTACAGATACGCAGTATTTT. It encodes CATQLTDTQYF.

This clonotype showed up many times. The chain carries TRBV7-8 and TRBJ2-1; D ambiguous. This CDR3 has 15 residues. Germline lookup yields CDR1 SGHVS and CDR2 FQNEAQ. Trimming stripped 0 bases from V and 1 base from J, with 7 bases between. The CDR3 reads CASSLAHGSYNEQFF. The CDR3 nucleotides are TGTGCCAGCAGCTTAGCGCACGGTTCCTACAATGAGCAGTTCTTC.